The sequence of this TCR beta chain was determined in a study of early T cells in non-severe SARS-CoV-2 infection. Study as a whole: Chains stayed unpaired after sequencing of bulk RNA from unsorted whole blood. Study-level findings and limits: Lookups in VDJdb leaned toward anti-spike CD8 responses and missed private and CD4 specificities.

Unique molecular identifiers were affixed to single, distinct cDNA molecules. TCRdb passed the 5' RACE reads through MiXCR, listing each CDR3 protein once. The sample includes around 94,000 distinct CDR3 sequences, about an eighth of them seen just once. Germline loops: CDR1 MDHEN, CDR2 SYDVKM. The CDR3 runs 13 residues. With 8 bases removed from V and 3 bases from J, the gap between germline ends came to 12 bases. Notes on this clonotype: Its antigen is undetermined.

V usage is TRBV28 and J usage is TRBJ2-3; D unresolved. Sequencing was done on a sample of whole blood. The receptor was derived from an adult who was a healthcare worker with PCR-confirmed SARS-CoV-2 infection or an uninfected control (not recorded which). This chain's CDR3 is CASLKPATDTQYF. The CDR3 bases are TGTGCCAGCCTAAAGCCAGCAACAGATACGCAGTATTTT.